This is a list of T cell receptor beta chains from one sample in a study of radiotherapy plus CTLA-4 blockade in lung cancer. Using immunoSEQ multiplex PCR, the repertoire was profiled, and TCRdb retains in-frame clones only, with some absent. This table holds 81,000 or so clones, under 85% found once. Sequenced here: peripheral blood, sampled from a patient treated with radiotherapy plus ipilimumab. The source is a human donor with non-small cell lung cancer that progressed on radiotherapy plus ipilimumab. CDR3s include the opening cysteine and the closing phenylalanine or tryptophan. A D gene is named only where the DNA matches it firmly. Clone size is not always given. Where it is, it says once, few, many or a class for expanded clones.

V	J	D	size	DNA	CDR3
TRBV5-1	TRBJ2-1	.	few	TGCGCCAGCAGCTTGGAGTGGTATCGGGAGCAGTTCTTC	CASSLEWYREQFF
TRBV5-4	TRBJ2-2	.	.	TGTGCCAGCAGCTTGGCCCGAGCGAGAAACACCGGGGAGCTGTTTTTT	CASSLARARNTGELFF
TRBV28	TRBJ2-7	.	.	TGTGCCAGCACCCTAGGGGGTTACCCGGTCTACGAGCAGTACTTC	CASTLGGYPVYEQYF
TRBV20-1	TRBJ1-2	.	.	TGCAGTTCAACACCCAACTATGGCTACACCTTC	CSSTPNYGYTF
TRBV5-1	TRBJ2-3	TRBD2	once	TGCGCCAGCAGCTTCTCGACTAGCGGGAGAACAGATACGCAGTATTTT	CASSFSTSGRTDTQYF
TRBV27	TRBJ2-5	.	.	TGTGCCAGCAGTCGCAGGGGTAGGGGCACGGAGACCCAGTACTTC	CASSRRGRGTETQYF
TRBV18	TRBJ2-7	.	.	TGTGCCAGCTCACCCCTGAGAGACTCCTACGAGCAGTACTTC	CASSPLRDSYEQYF
TRBV7-8	TRBJ2-1	.	.	TGTGCCAGCAGCCCCCTCGACTATGAGCAGTTCTTC	CASSPLDYEQFF
TRBV19	TRBJ1-4	.	few	TGTGCCAGTAGTATCGAAAGAACTAATGAAAAACTGTTTTTT	CASSIERTNEKLFF
TRBV11-2	TRBJ2-6	.	.	TGTGCCAGCAGCCTTCCGTGGTCTGGGGCCAACGTCCTGACTTTC	CASSLPWSGANVLTF
TRBV7-8	TRBJ2-3	TRBD2	.	TGTGCCAGCAGCGAAGGACTAGCGGGGATCGGAGATACGCAGTATTTT	CASSEGLAGIGDTQYF
TRBV27	TRBJ2-1	.	.	TGTGCCAGCAGCACTCAAGATGGGGGGAGCTCCTACAATGAGCAGTTCTTC	CASSTQDGGSSYNEQFF
TRBV30	TRBJ1-5	.	few	TGTGCCTGGAGTGTAAACCCCGGGGGCAATCAGCCCCAGCATTTT	CAWSVNPGGNQPQHF
TRBV27	TRBJ1-1	.	.	TGTGCCAGCAATCGGGGTCCGAACACTGAAGCTTTCTTT	CASNRGPNTEAFF
TRBV5-1	TRBJ1-2	TRBD1	.	TGCGCCAGCAGCCTTGGACAGGGGAGCTACACCTTC	CASSLGQGSYTF
TRBV11-2	TRBJ1-3	.	.	TGTGCCAGCAGCTTGGGACAAGGAAACACCATATATTTT	CASSLGQGNTIYF